These 13 T cell receptor beta chains originate from one sample sequenced in a study of shared clonotypes between healthy human individuals (TCRdb year 2020). The method was the immunoSEQ multiplex PCR assay. TCRdb retrieved this table from immuneACCESS and kept in-frame rearrangements only. Not all clones are present; in checked studies, unresolved V genes account for under half, and no reason is known for the remainder. The sample has about a million clones on record, about 80% of them singletons. Of the sample, roughly 0.82% falls within the top ten clones. Sequencing input: memory CD4+ T cells from PBMCs. Sample cell subset or site, as interpreted from the label and publication: CD45RA-negative fraction. These receptors all come from a man younger than 35 in good health. Some clones in this sample may be carry-over from other donors' samples.

The chain carries TRBV2 and TRBJ1-1, with 7 bases aligning to TRBD1. This CDR3 contains 15 residues. The ends lost 6 bases at V and 6 bases at J; junction bases unmatched: 13. Germline V gives CDR1 SNHLY, CDR2 FYNNEI. The CDR3 DNA sequence: TGTGCCAGCAGGACATCATACAGGGGCTGGGCTGAAGCTTTCTTT. Encoded protein: CASRTSYRGWAEAFF.

The genes are TRBV18 and TRBJ2-7; D is possibly TRBD2 (6 bases). Germline V gene data show CDR1 as KGHSH and CDR2 as LQKENI. V was shortened by 0 bases and J by 3 bases, with 18 bases between the two germline ends. The CDR3 is 17 amino acids. The CDR3 sequence is CASSPPIMEGRSYEQYF. The CDR3 nucleotides are TGTGCCAGCTCACCACCGATAATGGAGGGAAGAAGCTACGAGCAGTACTTC.

This clone was recorded a few times. The V gene is TRBV7-3, the J gene TRBJ1-1, with no clear D. CDR1 is SGHTA and CDR2 is FQGTGA in the germline V gene. CDR3 length: 13 amino acids. The V end was cut by 3 bases, the J end by 2 bases, with 7 bases between. For the CDR3, the DNA is TGTGCCAGCAGCTTGGACGTTAACACTGAAGCTTTCTTT. It specifies CASSLDVNTEAFF.

This clone was seen a single time. The chain uses TRBV28 and TRBJ2-7; TRBD1 is a possible D gene (5 bases). The CDR3 loop spans 14 amino acids. V lost 5 bases and J 1 base, leaving 12 bases between the germline ends. Germline CDR1 is MDHEN and CDR2 is SYDVKM. The CDR3 loop reads CASSLTGFSYEQYF. As DNA, the CDR3 is TGTGCCAGCAGTCTTACAGGTTTTTCCTACGAGCAGTACTTC.

The chain couples TRBV14 to TRBJ1-5, with D unclear. CDR3 length: 13 amino acids. Germline-derived CDR1 and CDR2 are SGHDN and FVKESK. V was clipped by 1 base and J by 7 bases, with 8 bases between them. The CDR3 nucleotides are TGTGCCAGCAGCCAAGGGGCCCAGCAGCCCCAGCATTTT. It encodes CASSQGAQQPQHF.

V gene TRBV23-1 combines with J gene TRBJ2-2; D might be TRBD1 or TRBD2, each matching 5 bases. TRBV23-1 is an ORF; its function is uncertain. The V and J ends lost 3 bases and 4 bases respectively, with 15 bases between them. The CDR3 runs 16 residues. The CDR3 nucleotides read TGCGCCAGCAGTCACGGTGGGGGTGCGGTCACCGGGGAGCTGTTTTTT. It yields the protein CASSHGGGAVTGELFF.

This sequence joins TRBV27 and TRBJ2-5, with D possibly TRBD2 on 6 matching bases. The V gene lost 5 bases and the J gene lost 3 bases, with 10 bases spanning the gap. Germline V gene sequence: CDR1 MNHEY, CDR2 SMNVEV (reference sequence). The CDR3 is made up of 13 amino acids. The CDR3 loop reads CASSPRTKETQYF. CDR3 bases: TGTGCCAGCAGTCCTCGGACTAAAGAGACCCAGTACTTC.

This clone has just one count. The gene calls are TRBV6-1 and TRBJ1-1; D remains ambiguous. V gave up 4 bases and J gave up 5 bases, with 11 bases separating them. The germline gives CDR1 MNHNS, CDR2 SASEGT. CDR3 size: 13 residues. CDR3 residues: CASSGQGQTEAFF. The CDR3 DNA follows: TGTGCCAGCAGTGGTCAAGGGCAAACTGAAGCTTTCTTT.

The gene calls are TRBV28 and TRBJ1-2; the match to TRBD1 covers 9 bases. Germline assignment: CDR1 MDHEN and CDR2 SYDVKM. The CDR3 loop spans 14 amino acids. After removal of 6 bases from V and 4 bases from J, the junction contained 6 bases not matched to a gene. The CDR3 is CASSTTGGSYGYTF. CDR3 nucleotide sequence: TGTGCCAGCAGCACTACAGGGGGCAGCTATGGCTACACCTTC.

This clone was counted only a few times. The gene calls are TRBV18 and TRBJ2-7; TRBD1 or TRBD2 may be the D gene (5 bases each). Germline assignment: CDR1 KGHSH and CDR2 LQKENI. The CDR3 length is 14 residues. Trimming took off 6 bases at V and 3 bases at J, with 15 bases between the two ends. CDR3 residues: CASSGRVRIYEQYF. The CDR3 coding sequence is TGTGCCAGCTCGGGGCGGGTCCGAATCTACGAGCAGTACTTC.

The chain joins TRBV12-5 to TRBJ1-5, with unresolved D. CDR3 size: 12 residues. From germline, CDR1 is LGHNT and CDR2 FRNRAP. V was clipped by 2 bases and J by 5 bases, with 4 bases between them. The CDR3 DNA reads as TGTGCTAGTGGTTTGAACGATCAGCCCCAGCATTTT. The encoded protein is CASGLNDQPQHF.

V usage is TRBV11-2 and J usage is TRBJ1-4; D remains unclear. The CDR3 loop spans 15 amino acids. Looked up from germline, CDR1 is SGHAT and CDR2 is FQNNGV. V was shortened by 4 bases and J by 0 bases, with 9 bases between the two germline ends. The CDR3, as DNA: TGTGCCAGCAGCTCCCAGACCTCAACTAATGAAAAACTGTTTTTT. Its protein product is CASSSQTSTNEKLFF.

V gene TRBV2 combines with J gene TRBJ2-7; D is undetermined. The CDR3 extends over 11 amino acids. The ends were cut back, 3 bases at V and 6 bases at J, with 6 bases in the middle. CDR1 and CDR2 (germline): SNHLY, FYNNEI. CDR3 sequence reads: CASSELLEQYF. CDR3 DNA: TGTGCCAGCAGTGAGCTCCTCGAGCAGTACTTC.